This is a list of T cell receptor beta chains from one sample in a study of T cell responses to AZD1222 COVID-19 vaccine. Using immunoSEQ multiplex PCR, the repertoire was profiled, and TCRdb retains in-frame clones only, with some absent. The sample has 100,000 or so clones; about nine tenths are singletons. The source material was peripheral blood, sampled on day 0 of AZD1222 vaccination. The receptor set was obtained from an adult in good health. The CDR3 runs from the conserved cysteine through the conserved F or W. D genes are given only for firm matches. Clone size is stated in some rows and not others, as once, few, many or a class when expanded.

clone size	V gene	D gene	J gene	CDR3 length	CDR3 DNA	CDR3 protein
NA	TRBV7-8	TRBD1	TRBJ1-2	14	TGTGCCAGCAGCTTACGGGGACAGCCCTATGGCTACACCTTC	CASSLRGQPYGYTF
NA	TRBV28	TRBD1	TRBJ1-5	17	TGTGCCAGCAGCCTGGGACAGCCTTCACGGCGGCATCAGCCCCAGCATTTT	CASSLGQPSRRHQPQHF
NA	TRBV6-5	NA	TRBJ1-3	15	TGTGCCAGCAACCCCCCGAGGGTAGCTGGAAACACCATATATTTT	CASNPPRVAGNTIYF
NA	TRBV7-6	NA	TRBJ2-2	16	TGTGCCAGCAGCCCGACGAGCAGGCCGGGCACCGGGGAGCTGTTTTTT	CASSPTSRPGTGELFF
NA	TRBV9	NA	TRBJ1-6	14	TGTGCCAGCAGCGTAGGAGGGGGAAATTCACCCCTCCACTTT	CASSVGGGNSPLHF
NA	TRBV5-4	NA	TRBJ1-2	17	TGTGCCAGCAGCTTGCCCGTTCGAACAGGAGCTAACTATGGCTACACCTTC	CASSLPVRTGANYGYTF
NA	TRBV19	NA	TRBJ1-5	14	TGTGCCAGTAGTCCTTGGGACAGCAATCAGCCCCAGCATTTT	CASSPWDSNQPQHF
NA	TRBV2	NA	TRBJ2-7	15	TGTGCCAGTTCTACACGGGATGTAGGGGGCTACGAGCAGTACTTC	CASSTRDVGGYEQYF
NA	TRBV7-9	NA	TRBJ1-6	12	TGTGCCAGCAGCCTGACAGCTTCACCCCTCCACTTT	CASSLTASPLHF
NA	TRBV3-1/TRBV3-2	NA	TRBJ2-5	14	TGTGCCAGCAGCCACGCGGGTCAAGTAGAGACCCAGTACTTC	CASSHAGQVETQYF
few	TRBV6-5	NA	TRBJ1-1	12	TGTGCCAGCAGTAACTTCCCATATGAAGCTTTCTTT	CASSNFPYEAFF
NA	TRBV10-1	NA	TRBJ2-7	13	TGCGCCAGCAGTGGCTCTAGCTCCTACGAGCAGTACTTC	CASSGSSSYEQYF
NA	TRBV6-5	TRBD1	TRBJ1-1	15	TGTGCCAGCAGTTACTTCGACAGGGGGAACACTGAAGCTTTCTTT	CASSYFDRGNTEAFF
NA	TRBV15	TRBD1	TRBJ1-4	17	TGTGCCACTCGACGGACAGGGGTCGTCGCAACTAATGAAAAACTGTTTTTT	CATRRTGVVATNEKLFF
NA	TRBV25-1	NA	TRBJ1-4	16	TGTGCCAGCAGTGAATGGGTGGGGGGAAGTAATGAAAAACTGTTTTTT	CASSEWVGGSNEKLFF
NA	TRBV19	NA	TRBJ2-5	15	TGTGCCAGTAGTAGACAGACACCCTACCAAGAGACCCAGTACTTC	CASSRQTPYQETQYF
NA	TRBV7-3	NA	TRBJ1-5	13	TGTGCCAGCAGCCCGGGAGTCAATCAGCCCCAGCATTTT	CASSPGVNQPQHF
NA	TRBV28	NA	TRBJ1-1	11	TGTGCCAGCAGTACAAACACTGAAGCTTTCTTT	CASSTNTEAFF
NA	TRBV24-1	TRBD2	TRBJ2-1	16	TGTGCCACCAGTGAGCAAGCGGGGTTCTCCTACAATGAGCAGTTCTTC	CATSEQAGFSYNEQFF
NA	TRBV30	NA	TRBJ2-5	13	TGTGCCTGGAGTGGTAGCTCCGGAGGGACCCAGTACTTC	CAWSGSSGGTQYF
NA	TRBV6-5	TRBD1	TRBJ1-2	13	TGTGCCAGCATCGAGGACAGGGTGAGGGGCTACACCTTC	CASIEDRVRGYTF
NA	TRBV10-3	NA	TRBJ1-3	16	TGTGCCATCAGTGTCCGGGCGGGACTCTCTGGAAACACCATATATTTT	CAISVRAGLSGNTIYF
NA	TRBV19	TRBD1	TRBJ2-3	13	TGTGCCAGTAGTGACAGGGACGTAGATACGCAGTATTTT	CASSDRDVDTQYF
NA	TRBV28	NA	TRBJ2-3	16	TGTGCCAGCAGTAAACTCCGGGCTGGGGGCACAGATACGCAGTATTTT	CASSKLRAGGTDTQYF
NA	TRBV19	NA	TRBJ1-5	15	TGTGCCAGTATCGAGGGGATTTATAGCAATCAGCCCCAGCATTTT	CASIEGIYSNQPQHF
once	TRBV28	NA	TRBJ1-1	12	TGTGCCAGCAACGAACGGGGGGCAATGGCTTTCTTT	CASNERGAMAFF
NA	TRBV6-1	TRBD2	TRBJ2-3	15	TGTGCCAGCAGTGAAAGTTCAGGGAGGGCAGATACGCAGTATTTT	CASSESSGRADTQYF
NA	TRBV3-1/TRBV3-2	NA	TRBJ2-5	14	TGTGCCAGCAGCCAATTGAACAGGCCAGAGACCCAGTACTTC	CASSQLNRPETQYF
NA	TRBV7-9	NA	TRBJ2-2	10	TGTGCCAGCGCGTACGGGGAGCTGTTTTTT	CASAYGELFF
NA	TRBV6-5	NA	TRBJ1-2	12	TGTGCCAGCATGGACGGGGGGTATGGCTACACCTTC	CASMDGGYGYTF
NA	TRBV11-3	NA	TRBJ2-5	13	TGTGCCAGCAGTTCCGGGGCAAAAGAGACCCAGTACTTC	CASSSGAKETQYF
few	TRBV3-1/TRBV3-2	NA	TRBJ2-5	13	TGTGCCAGCAGCCAGACTAGGTCCGAGACCCAGTACTTC	CASSQTRSETQYF
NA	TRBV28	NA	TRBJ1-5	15	TGTGCCAGCACCTCCCGGTCGAGGGGCAATCAGCCCCAGCATTTT	CASTSRSRGNQPQHF
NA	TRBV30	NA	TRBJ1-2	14	TGTGCCTGTTTTCCCAAGGTAGGCAGGGACGGCTACACCTTC	CACFPKVGRDGYTF
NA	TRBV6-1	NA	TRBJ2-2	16	TGTGCCAGCAGTGATCCCCGTAGGAGGGAGGCCAGGGAGCTGTTTTTT	CASSDPRRREARELFF
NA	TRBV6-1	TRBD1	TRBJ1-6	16	TGTGCCAGCAGTGGGGACAGGGCGTCCTATAATTCACCCCTCCACTTT	CASSGDRASYNSPLHF
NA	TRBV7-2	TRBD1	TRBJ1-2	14	TGTGCCAGCAGCAGCCGGGACAGGGTAGTTGGCTACACCTTC	CASSSRDRVVGYTF
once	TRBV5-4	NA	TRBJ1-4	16	TGTGCCAGCAGCCAGGGACCCGCGGGGGCTAATGAAAAACTGTTTTTT	CASSQGPAGANEKLFF
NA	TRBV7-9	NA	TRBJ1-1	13	TGTGCCGGGGGAGACAGGAAGAACACTGAAGCTTTCTTT	CAGGDRKNTEAFF
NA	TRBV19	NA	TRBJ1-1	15	TGTGCCAGTAGTATGCAGTCGGGCGGAAACACTGAAGCTTTCTTT	CASSMQSGGNTEAFF
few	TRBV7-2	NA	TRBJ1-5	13	TGTGCCAGCAGCGAGAATTTCGGGCAGCCCCAGCATTTT	CASSENFGQPQHF
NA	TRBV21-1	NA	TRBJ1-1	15	TGTGCCAGCAGCGGAGCCGGGACCCCGGACACTGAAGCTTTCTTT	CASSGAGTPDTEAFF
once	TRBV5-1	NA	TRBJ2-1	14	TGCGCCAGCAGCTTGGTTCCATCTAACAATGAGCAGTTCTTC	CASSLVPSNNEQFF
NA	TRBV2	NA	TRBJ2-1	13	TGTGCCAGAACCCGGGGGGCTACCAATGAGCAGTTCTTC	CARTRGATNEQFF
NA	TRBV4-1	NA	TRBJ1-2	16	TGCGCCAGCAGCCAAGAGGACCGGAACAGGTTCTATGGCTACACCTTC	CASSQEDRNRFYGYTF
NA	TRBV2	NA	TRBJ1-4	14	TGTGCCAGCAGTGTAGGGGGTCAGAGTGAAAAACTGTTTTTT	CASSVGGQSEKLFF
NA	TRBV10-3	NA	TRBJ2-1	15	TGTGCCATCAGTGATAGTAACAGAATCTACAATGAGCAGTTCTTC	CAISDSNRIYNEQFF
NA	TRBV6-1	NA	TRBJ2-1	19	TGTGCCAGCAGTGAGGCGGGTAATGAGGAGAGGTGGAAGGTTGATGAGCAGTTCTTC	CASSEAGNEERWKVDEQFF